This T cell receptor beta chain appears in the sequencing data of a study of T-cell memory formation after mild COVID-19. Germline CDR1 is SGDLS and CDR2 is YYNGEE. Deletions cut 2 bases from V and 8 bases from J, with 16 bases between. This CDR3 is 14 amino acids long. This clonotype has only a few counts. Its specificity is unknown. Study conclusions and caveats: CD4+ contracting clones were found mainly in CM and EM, and CD8+ ones in EMRA.

TCRdb re-derived calls from the 5' RACE reads in MiXCR, one entry per CDR3 protein. The data hold over 350,000 distinct CDR3 sequences, with 15% to 20% observed a single time. The chain is built from TRBV9 and TRBJ1-2; a weak D match, TRBD1 (6 bases). Sequencing used PBMCs or a T cell subset sorted from them (not recorded which). This receptor was taken from a man between 18 and 29 years old who had mild COVID-19 (a few samples of this study predate the infection). Cell type and time point are not known. The CDR3 loop is CASSVYRDSHGYTF. The CDR3 nucleotides are TGTGCCAGCAGCGTCTACAGGGACTCCCACGGCTACACCTTC.